This is a list of T cell receptor beta chains from one sample in a study of shared clonotypes between healthy human individuals. TCRdb keeps only in-frame clones here, not all; method: immunoSEQ multiplex PCR. The sample consists of 2,500,000 or so clones, around 90% of them appearing once. The specimen sequenced was naive CD4+ T cells sorted from blood. These receptors were collected from a man aged 18 to 30 in good health. Both conserved end residues are part of each CDR3. The order of the fields is V gene, CDR3 protein.

v_gene: TRBV5-4
CDR3aa: CASSLDVGQGIEAFF

v_gene: TRBV5-3
CDR3aa: CARSITEHNEQFF

v_gene: TRBV11-3
CDR3aa: CASSLDHQSYEQYF

v_gene: TRBV6-5
CDR3aa: CASSGSRGNEQFF

v_gene: TRBV29-1
CDR3aa: CSVKQGADTEAFF

v_gene: TRBV5-5
CDR3aa: CASSLVYYTGELFF

v_gene: TRBV2
CDR3aa: CASSGQGMDYGYTF

v_gene: TRBV28
CDR3aa: CASSLLSSGNEQFF

v_gene: TRBV27
CDR3aa: CASSFGAQQGSQETQYF

v_gene: TRBV7-9
CDR3aa: CASSLVGFHEQYF

v_gene: TRBV2
CDR3aa: CASIRDSQNTEAFF

v_gene: TRBV6-1
CDR3aa: CASTPLAGRTYEQYF

v_gene: TRBV5-1
CDR3aa: CASSARDYGYTF

v_gene: TRBV6-6
CDR3aa: CASSYFAWQNEYGYTF

v_gene: TRBV10-3
CDR3aa: CATAGRDTQYF

v_gene: TRBV6-5
CDR3aa: CASSRDTASYEQYF

v_gene: TRBV4-1
CDR3aa: CASSQGLASSSYNEQFF

v_gene: TRBV6-1
CDR3aa: CASSGGAIVNQPQHF

v_gene: TRBV6-1
CDR3aa: CASSGTSGYNEQFF

v_gene: TRBV2
CDR3aa: CASSEAGSGFSGNTIYF

v_gene: TRBV2
CDR3aa: CASREGQSPAFEAFF

v_gene: TRBV18
CDR3aa: CASSRHGGDEQFF

v_gene: TRBV9
CDR3aa: CASSVVGAGNTIYF

v_gene: TRBV5-1
CDR3aa: CASRRENSPLHF

v_gene: TRBV11-2
CDR3aa: CASHRERNTEAFF

v_gene: TRBV2
CDR3aa: CAGDGLAGRNEQFF

v_gene: TRBV27
CDR3aa: CASSSPSIAGGFYEQYF

v_gene: TRBV7-2
CDR3aa: CASSFRGRARDEQFF

v_gene: TRBV10-3
CDR3aa: CAIRGGGGPTEAFF

v_gene: TRBV6-5
CDR3aa: CASRNRGTVNTEAFF

v_gene: TRBV28
CDR3aa: CASSLGQFTEAFF

v_gene: TRBV5-1
CDR3aa: CASSLDREGGYTF